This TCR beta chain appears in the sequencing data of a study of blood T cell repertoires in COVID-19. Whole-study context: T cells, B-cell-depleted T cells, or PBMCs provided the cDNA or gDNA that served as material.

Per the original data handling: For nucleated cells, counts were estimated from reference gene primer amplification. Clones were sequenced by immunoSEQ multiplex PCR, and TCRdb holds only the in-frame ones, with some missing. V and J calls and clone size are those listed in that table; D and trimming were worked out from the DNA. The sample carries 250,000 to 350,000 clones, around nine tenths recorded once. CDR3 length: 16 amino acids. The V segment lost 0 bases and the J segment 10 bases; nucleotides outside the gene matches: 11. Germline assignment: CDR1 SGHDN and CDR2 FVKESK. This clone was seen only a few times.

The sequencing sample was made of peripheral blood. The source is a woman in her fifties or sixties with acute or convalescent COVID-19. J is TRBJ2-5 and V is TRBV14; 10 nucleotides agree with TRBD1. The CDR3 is CASSQDLGQGPPGQYF. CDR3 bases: TGTGCCAGCAGCCAAGATCTGGGACAGGGGCCCCCCGGCCAGTACTTC.